This TCR beta chain stems from a study of blood T cell repertoires in COVID-19. Looking at the study overall: COVID-19 samples from acute and convalescent phases originated in the United States, Italy and Spain.

Study processing details: Amplification of reference gene primers was used by the study to estimate nucleated cell counts. Profiled with immunoSEQ multiplex PCR; TCRdb holds only in-frame clones, not every one. The V and J calls and clone size are taken from that table; D and trimming were inferred from the DNA. This table has about 310,000 clones, approximately 89% appearing once. The CDR3 length is 17 residues. Germline-derived CDR1 and CDR2 are MDHEN and SYDVKM. V lost 5 bases and J 2 bases, leaving 21 bases between the germline ends. Recruits, aged about 18 to 89 years, lived in roughly 22 US areas.

This TCR was sampled from a woman aged 40 to 50 who had recovered from COVID-19. The source material was PBMCs or T cells enriched from blood (not recorded which). V and J are TRBV28 and TRBJ1-2, with D hard to call. The CDR3 sequence is CASSLPGRVRENYGYTF. The DNA for the CDR3 is TGTGCCAGCAGTCTTCCTGGGAGGGTAAGAGAGAACTATGGCTACACCTTC.